Below are 15 T cell receptor beta chains sequenced from a single sample in a study of cytomegalovirus exposure and HLA in healthy donors. The PCR ran on 60 Vbeta and 13 Jbeta primers. Sequencing was performed with immunoSEQ multiplex PCR; in TCRdb, only in-frame clones are kept and a portion is missing. Reported are 35,000 to 50,000 clones; the ten largest clones contain roughly 2.9%. The sequenced material came from PBMCs. All receptors come from a young woman in good health and CMV-seropositive.

J is TRBJ1-5 and V is TRBV7-2, with 7 bases matching TRBD1. From germline, CDR1 is SGHTA and CDR2 FQGNSA. V lost 6 bases, J lost 5 bases, and 4 bases stayed unmatched. This CDR3 comprises 13 residues. The CDR3 sequence: CASRGQEDQPQHF. The CDR3 coding sequence is TGTGCCAGCAGAGGACAGGAGGATCAGCCCCAGCATTTT. Supplemented by reference TRBV7-2 and TRBJ1-5, the full variable domain reads GAGVSQSPSNKVTEKGKDVELRCDPISGHTALYWYRQSLGQGLEFLIYFQGNSAPDKSGLPSDRFSAERTGGSVSTLTIQRTQQEDSAVYLCASRGQEDQPQHFGDGTRLSIL.

The chain carries TRBV2 and TRBJ1-5; D is unresolved. Germline CDR1 is SNHLY and CDR2 is FYNNEI. V was clipped by 4 bases and J by 7 bases, with 8 bases between them. CDR3 size: 12 residues. The CDR3 DNA follows: TGTGCCAGCAGTGGGTCCCGGCAGCCCCAGCATTTT. Its protein is CASSGSRQPQHF.

The CDR3 spells CASSEGPYNEQFF. The CDR3, as DNA: TGTGCCAGCAGTGAAGGGCCCTACAATGAGCAGTTCTTC. The rearrangement uses TRBV6-1 and TRBJ2-1; no firm D call. V was trimmed by 1 base and J by 2 bases, leaving 3 bases between them. CDR1 is MNHNS and CDR2 is SASEGT in the germline V gene. The CDR3 runs to 13 residues.

The chain carries TRBV11-3 and TRBJ1-2; no reliable D call. The V end lost 1 base, the J end lost 6 bases, and 12 bases lay between the germline ends. CDR3 length equals 14 residues. Per germline, CDR1 SGHNT and CDR2 YENEEA. The CDR3: CASSLVATSNGYTF. The CDR3 nucleotides are TGTGCCAGCAGCTTAGTGGCGACAAGTAATGGCTACACCTTC.

CDR3 in amino acids: CASPGRGVREINTGELFF. For the CDR3, the DNA is TGTGCCAGTCCCGGGCGGGGGGTCCGAGAGATCAACACCGGGGAGCTGTTTTTT. The genes are TRBV19 and TRBJ2-2, with 8 bases lining up with TRBD2. Germline V CDR1 and CDR2: LNHDA, SQIVND (reference sequence). V gave up 8 bases and J gave up 2 bases; unmatched junction bases: 16. The CDR3 sequence is 18 residues long.

This chain joins TRBV18 and TRBJ2-1, with 9 bases that match TRBD1. The CDR3 is 15 amino acids. The germline V gene encodes CDR1 KGHSH and CDR2 LQKENI. The J segment lost 3 bases and the V segment lost 0 bases, leaving 0 bases of the junction unmatched. CDR3 bases: TGTGCCAGCTCACCACCGGGACAGGGCTACAATGAGCAGTTCTTC. It encodes CASSPPGQGYNEQFF.

The V and J genes are TRBV7-2 and TRBJ1-2; D call uncertain. The CDR3 extends over 13 amino acids. Trimming removed 1 base at V and 14 bases at J, with 17 bases between. CDR1 and CDR2 from the germline V gene are SGHTA and FQGNSA. This CDR3 is CASSLGGRTPLTF. DNA of the CDR3: TGTGCCAGCAGCTTAGGGGGTAGGACTCCCTTAACCTTC.

V and J are TRBV2 and TRBJ2-1; 8 nucleotides match TRBD1. Trimming took 6 bases from V and 12 from J; bases not matched to a gene: 4. The length of the CDR3 is 11 residues. Germline CDR1 is SNHLY and CDR2 is FYNNEI. The CDR3 protein is CASRDRVSQFF. In nucleotides, the CDR3 is TGTGCCAGCAGGGACAGGGTTTCGCAGTTCTTC.

J is TRBJ1-2 and V is TRBV4-1; TRBD1 agrees at 9 bases. Germline V CDR1 and CDR2: MGHRA, YSYEKL. V gave up 4 bases and J gave up 4 bases; unmatched junction bases: 1. The CDR3 is 13 amino acids. CDR3 region: CASSRTGAYGYTF. The DNA of the CDR3 is TGCGCCAGCAGCCGGACAGGGGCCTATGGCTACACCTTC.

The chain employs TRBV5-4 and TRBJ2-1; D is perhaps TRBD2 (5 bases). The CDR3 length is 11 residues. V was trimmed by 5 bases and J by 11 bases, leaving 11 bases between them. In germline, CDR1 is SGHNT, CDR2 YYREEE (reference sequence). The CDR3 region has the DNA TGTGCCAGCAGTCCCGGGGAGAAGCAGTTCTTC. Translation: CASSPGEKQFF.

This chain uses TRBV13 with TRBJ2-7, with 7 nucleotides matching TRBD1. Germline trimming cut 3 bases from V and 4 bases from J; bases unmatched to any gene: 12. This CDR3 comprises 16 residues. CDR1 is PRHDT and CDR2 is FYEKMQ in the germline V gene (reference sequence). CDR3 nucleotides: TGTGCCAGCAGCTTCCCCGGGACAGCGAGTAGATACGAGCAGTACTTC. It specifies CASSFPGTASRYEQYF. The complete variable domain, with remaining parts taken from reference TRBV13 and TRBJ2-7, reads AAGVIQSPRHLIKEKRETATLKCYPIPRHDTVYWYQQGPGQDPQFLISFYEKMQSDKGSIPDRFSAQQFSDYHSELNMSSLELGDSALYFCASSFPGTASRYEQYFGPGTRLTVT.

This chain connects TRBV6-4 to TRBJ1-2, with 8 bases matching TRBD1. The CDR3 runs 13 residues. The V gene's germline CDR1 is MRHNA and CDR2 SNTAGT. Trimming removed 6 bases from V and 8 bases from J; junction bases left unmatched: 8. The CDR3 region is CASSSTGDPGYTF. The CDR3 nucleotides are TGTGCCAGCAGCTCGACAGGGGATCCGGGCTACACCTTC.

V gene TRBV6-1 combines with J gene TRBJ2-7, with a possible D match to TRBD1 (5 bases). Trimming cost V 3 bases and J 2 bases, with 11 bases left between them. The CDR3 covers 14 residues. CDR1 is MNHNS, CDR2 SASEGT, per germline. CDR3: CASSDRVRTYEQYF. The CDR3 coding sequence is TGTGCCAGCAGTGACAGGGTTAGGACCTACGAGCAGTACTTC.

The V call is TRBV6-1, the J call TRBJ2-7; TRBD1 matches at 9 bases. CDR3 length: 14 residues. Trimming at V came to 6 bases and at J to 3 bases, leaving 6 bases not matched to a gene. Per germline, CDR1 MNHNS and CDR2 SASEGT. CDR3 region: CASRTGTGRYEQYF. CDR3 in DNA: TGTGCCAGCAGGACCGGGACAGGGCGCTACGAGCAGTACTTC.

This chain uses TRBV5-1 with TRBJ1-6; 8 bases are a match to TRBD1. The CDR3 spans 15 residues. V gave up 0 bases and J gave up 9 bases; unmatched junction bases: 5. Germline loops: CDR1 SGHRS, CDR2 YFSETQ. The CDR3 loop reads CASSLAGGQGSPLHF. The CDR3 DNA reads as TGCGCCAGCAGCTTGGCAGGGGGCCAGGGTTCACCCCTCCACTTT.